This is a list of T cell receptor beta chains from one sample in a study of blood T cell repertoires in COVID-19. TCRdb keeps only in-frame clones here, not all; method: immunoSEQ multiplex PCR. The sample lists about 200,000 clones; more than 75% were seen once. The sample comprised PBMCs or T cells enriched from blood (not recorded which). The source is a woman aged 45 to 65 with acute COVID-19. Both conserved end residues are part of each CDR3. A D gene is named only where the DNA matches it firmly.

v_gene	d_gene	j_gene	CDR3aa
TRBV19	.	TRBJ1-1	CASRTGADTEAFF
TRBV24-1	TRBD1	TRBJ2-5	CATSDHTGGGETQYF
TRBV27	.	TRBJ2-3	CATRQNQNTQYF
TRBV15	.	TRBJ1-1	CATSDLNTEAFF
TRBV14	TRBD1	TRBJ1-3	CASSQDGWTGLLFSGNTIYF
TRBV27	TRBD2	TRBJ2-5	CASSSLAGGQETQYF
TRBV11-2	.	TRBJ2-5	CASSPAWEDQETQYF
TRBV6-5	.	TRBJ1-2	CASRVDRGEGYTF
TRBV4-1	TRBD2	TRBJ2-6	CASSQAVWPSGGPSSGANVLTF
TRBV12-3/TRBV12-4	TRBD1	TRBJ1-1	CASSFGQGEAFF
TRBV27	.	TRBJ1-4	CASSSGWSEEKLFF
TRBV13	.	TRBJ1-1	CASSTGRLNTEAFF
TRBV12-3/TRBV12-4	.	TRBJ1-2	CASSLATFYGYTF
TRBV11-3	TRBD1	TRBJ2-1	CASSANFVGTGSNEQFF
TRBV28	.	TRBJ1-4	CASTRGGLSEKLFF
TRBV6-4	.	TRBJ1-1	CASSALQGGGTEAFF
TRBV27	.	TRBJ2-5	CASSFLSNPETQYF
TRBV2	.	TRBJ1-2	CASSEYEGGNYGYTF
TRBV2	TRBD1	TRBJ1-3	CASSLDRGNGNTIYF
TRBV7-9	TRBD1	TRBJ2-2	CASRDRGTGELFF
TRBV4-1	TRBD2	TRBJ2-1	CASSQETGGPPYEQFF
TRBV9	.	TRBJ2-2	CASSVAAANTGELFF
TRBV7-2	TRBD1	TRBJ1-5	CASSRQGAGNQPQHF
TRBV5-6	.	TRBJ1-3	CASSLFPVSGNTIYF
TRBV30	TRBD2	TRBJ2-1	CAWSRTSGDYNEQFF
TRBV19	TRBD2	TRBJ2-2	CASSNPWTSGGTGELFF
TRBV10-1	TRBD1	TRBJ2-5	CASSGTGQGAGETQYF
TRBV7-9	TRBD2	TRBJ2-2	CASSPRGSGRNTGELFF
TRBV18	.	TRBJ1-5	CASSPGPDYQPQHF
TRBV28	.	TRBJ2-3	CASSHLSTDTQYF
TRBV7-2	TRBD2	TRBJ2-3	CASSLVALAGGRVTQYF
TRBV5-6	.	TRBJ1-6	CASSVQGLGNSPLHF
TRBV5-1	.	TRBJ1-6	CASSLAGGDRSPLHF
TRBV11-3	.	TRBJ1-1	CASSRMAGTEAFF
TRBV30	.	TRBJ1-2	CAWSVMAGEGYGYTF
TRBV12-3/TRBV12-4	.	TRBJ1-6	CASSTRGMALHF